The sequence of this T cell receptor beta chain was determined in a study of cytomegalovirus exposure and HLA in healthy donors. Study results and caveats: An analysis done earlier found most TCR beta V segments productive about 87% or about 30% of the time. Later analysis suggested links between common viral pathogens and several top significant clusters. Most observed TCR sequences were rare, whereas some public TCRs were detected in many donors.

Regarding this clone: Its antigen is currently unknown.

It was with 60 Vbeta and 13 Jbeta primers that the PCR ran. Libraries were prepared by immunoSEQ multiplex PCR; TCRdb keeps only in-frame clonotypes and omits some of them. Altogether around 170,000 clones are present, 82% being singletons, with the ten largest covering 0.7% to 0.95%. At collection, donors were nominally healthy, but unrecorded immune exposures were probable. The CDR3 runs to 15 residues. CDR1 and CDR2 from the germline V gene are MGHDK and SYGVNS. With 6 bases removed from V and 0 bases from J, the gap between germline ends came to 12 bases. The source of this sequence is a woman aged 18-29 years in good health and CMV-seronegative. The chain combines TRBV25-1 with TRBJ1-3, with D possibly being TRBD1 (6 bases). The sequenced sample was PBMCs. The CDR3 nucleotides read TGTGCCAGCAGGACGGGACAAGGCTCTGGAAACACCATATATTTT. Encoded protein: CASRTGQGSGNTIYF.